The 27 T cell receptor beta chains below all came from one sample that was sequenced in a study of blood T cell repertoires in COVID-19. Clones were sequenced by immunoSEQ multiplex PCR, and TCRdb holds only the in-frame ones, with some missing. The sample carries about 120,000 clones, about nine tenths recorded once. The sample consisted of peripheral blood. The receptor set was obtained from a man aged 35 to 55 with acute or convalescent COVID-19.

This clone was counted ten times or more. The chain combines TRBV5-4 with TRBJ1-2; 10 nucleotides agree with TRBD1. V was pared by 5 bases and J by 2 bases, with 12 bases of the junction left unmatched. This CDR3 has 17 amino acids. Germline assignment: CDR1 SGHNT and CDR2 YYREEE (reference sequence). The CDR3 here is CASSRGTGATSNYGYTF. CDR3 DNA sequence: TGTGCCAGCAGTCGGGGGACAGGGGCCACTTCGAACTATGGCTACACCTTC.

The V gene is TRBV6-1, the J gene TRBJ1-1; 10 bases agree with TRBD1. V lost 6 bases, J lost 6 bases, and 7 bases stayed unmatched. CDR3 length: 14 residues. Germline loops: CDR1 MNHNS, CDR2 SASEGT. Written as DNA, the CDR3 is TGTGCCAGCAGCGGACAGGGGGAAGTTCCTGAAGCTTTCTTT. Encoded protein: CASSGQGEVPEAFF.

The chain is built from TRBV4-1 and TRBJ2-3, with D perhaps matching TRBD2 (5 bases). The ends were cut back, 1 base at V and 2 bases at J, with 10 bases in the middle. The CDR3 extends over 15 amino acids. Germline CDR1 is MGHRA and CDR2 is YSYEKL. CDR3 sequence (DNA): TGCGCCAGCAGCCAAGGGACGCGGGCCACAGATACGCAGTATTTT. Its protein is CASSQGTRATDTQYF.

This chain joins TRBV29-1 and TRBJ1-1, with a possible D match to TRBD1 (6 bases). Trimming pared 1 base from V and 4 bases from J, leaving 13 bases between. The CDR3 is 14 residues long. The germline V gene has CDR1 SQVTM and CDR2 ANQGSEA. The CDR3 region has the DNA TGCAGCGTTGAAGGGACAGAGTATAGCACTGAAGCTTTCTTT. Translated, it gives CSVEGTEYSTEAFF.

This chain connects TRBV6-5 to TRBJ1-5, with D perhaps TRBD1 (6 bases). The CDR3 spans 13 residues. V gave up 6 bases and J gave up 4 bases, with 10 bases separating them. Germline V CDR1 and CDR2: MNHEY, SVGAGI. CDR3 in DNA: TGTGCCAGCAGCATACAGGGAAATCAGCCCCAGCATTTT. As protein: CASSIQGNQPQHF.

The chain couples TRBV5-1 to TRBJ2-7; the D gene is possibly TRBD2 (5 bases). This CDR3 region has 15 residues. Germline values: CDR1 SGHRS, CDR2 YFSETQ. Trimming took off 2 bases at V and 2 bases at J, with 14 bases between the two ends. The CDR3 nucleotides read TGCGCCAGCAGCTTAACGAGGGAGTACCCCTACGAGCAGTACTTC. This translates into CASSLTREYPYEQYF.

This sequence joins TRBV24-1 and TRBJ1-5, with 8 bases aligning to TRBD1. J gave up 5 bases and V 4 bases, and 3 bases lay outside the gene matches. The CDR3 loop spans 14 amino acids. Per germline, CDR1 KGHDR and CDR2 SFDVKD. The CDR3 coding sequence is TGTGCCACCAGTGACAGACAGGGGTATCAGCCCCAGCATTTT. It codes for CATSDRQGYQPQHF.

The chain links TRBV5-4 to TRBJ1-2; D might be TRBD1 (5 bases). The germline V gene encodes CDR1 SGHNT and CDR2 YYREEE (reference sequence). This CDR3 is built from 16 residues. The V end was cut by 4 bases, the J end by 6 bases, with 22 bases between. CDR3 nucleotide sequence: TGTGCCAGCAGCCCGGACGGGGGTAGTCATGGAGATGGCTACACCTTC. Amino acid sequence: CASSPDGGSHGDGYTF.

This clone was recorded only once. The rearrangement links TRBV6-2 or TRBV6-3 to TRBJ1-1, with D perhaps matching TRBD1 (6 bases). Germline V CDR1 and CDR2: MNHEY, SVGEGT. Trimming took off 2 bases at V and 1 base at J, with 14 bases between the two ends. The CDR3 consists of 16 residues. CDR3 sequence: CASSYPVGTTNTEAFF. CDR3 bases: TGTGCCAGCAGTTACCCCGTCGGGACAACGAACACTGAAGCTTTCTTT.

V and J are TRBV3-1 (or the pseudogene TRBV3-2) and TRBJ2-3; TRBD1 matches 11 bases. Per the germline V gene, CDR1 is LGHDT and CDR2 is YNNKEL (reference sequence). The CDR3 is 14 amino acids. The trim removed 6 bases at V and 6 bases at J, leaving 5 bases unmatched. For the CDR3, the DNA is TGTGCCAGCAGGGGACAGGGGGTGCGGGATACGCAGTATTTT. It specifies CASRGQGVRDTQYF.

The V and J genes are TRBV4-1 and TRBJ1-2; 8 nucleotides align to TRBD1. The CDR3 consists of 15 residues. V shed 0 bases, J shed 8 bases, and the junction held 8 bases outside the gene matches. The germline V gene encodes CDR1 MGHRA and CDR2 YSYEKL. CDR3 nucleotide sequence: TGCGCCAGCAGCCAAGATCCCCAGGGGGCGTACGGCTACACCTTC. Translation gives CASSQDPQGAYGYTF.

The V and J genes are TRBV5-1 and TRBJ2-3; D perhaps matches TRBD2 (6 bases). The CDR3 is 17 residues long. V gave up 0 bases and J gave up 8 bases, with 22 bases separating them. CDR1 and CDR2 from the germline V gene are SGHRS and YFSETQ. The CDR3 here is CASSLVGTPTQEGTQYF. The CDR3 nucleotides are TGCGCCAGCAGCTTGGTGGGGACTCCGACCCAGGAGGGTACGCAGTATTTT.

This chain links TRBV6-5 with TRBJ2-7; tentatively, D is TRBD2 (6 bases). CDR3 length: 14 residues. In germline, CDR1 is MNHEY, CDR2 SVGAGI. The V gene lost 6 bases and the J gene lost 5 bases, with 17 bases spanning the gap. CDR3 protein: CASRPTWRAHEQYF. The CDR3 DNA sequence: TGTGCCAGCAGGCCAACCTGGAGGGCCCACGAGCAGTACTTC.

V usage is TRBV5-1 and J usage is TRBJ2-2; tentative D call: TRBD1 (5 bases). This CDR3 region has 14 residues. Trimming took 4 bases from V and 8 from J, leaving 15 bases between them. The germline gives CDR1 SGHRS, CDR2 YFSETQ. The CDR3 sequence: CASSHTRDVGELFF. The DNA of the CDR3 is TGCGCCAGCAGCCACACCAGGGATGTGGGGGAGCTGTTTTTT. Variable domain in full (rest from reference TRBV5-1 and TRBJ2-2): KAGVTQTPRYLIKTRGQQVTLSCSPISGHRSVSWYQQTPGQGLQFLFEYFSETQRNKGNFPGRFSGRQFSNSRSEMNVSTLELGDSALYLCASSHTRDVGELFFGEGSRLTVL.

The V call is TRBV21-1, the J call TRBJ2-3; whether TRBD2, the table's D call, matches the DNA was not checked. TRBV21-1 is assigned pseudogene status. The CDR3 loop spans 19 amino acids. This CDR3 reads CASISHRGTSGGHTDTQYF. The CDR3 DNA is TGTGCCAGCATATCTCACAGGGGCACTAGCGGGGGACACACAGATACGCAGTATTTT.

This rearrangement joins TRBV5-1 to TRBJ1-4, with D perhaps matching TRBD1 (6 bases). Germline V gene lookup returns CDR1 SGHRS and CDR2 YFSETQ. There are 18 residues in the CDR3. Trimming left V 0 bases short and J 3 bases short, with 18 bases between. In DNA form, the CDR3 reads TGCGCCAGCAGCTTGGACGTCGCCGGGGGGCTTTCTAATGAAAAACTGTTTTTT. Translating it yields CASSLDVAGGLSNEKLFF.

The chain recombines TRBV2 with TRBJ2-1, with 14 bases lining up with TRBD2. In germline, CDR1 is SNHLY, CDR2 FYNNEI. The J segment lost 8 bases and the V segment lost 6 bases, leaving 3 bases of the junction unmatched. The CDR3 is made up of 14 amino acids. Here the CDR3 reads CASSKGLAGDEQFF. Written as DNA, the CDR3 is TGTGCCAGCAGCAAGGGACTAGCGGGAGATGAGCAGTTCTTC. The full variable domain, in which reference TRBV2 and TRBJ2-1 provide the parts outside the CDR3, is EPEVTQTPSHQVTQMGQEVILRCVPISNHLYFYWYRQILGQKVEFLVSFYNNEISEKSEIFDDQFSVERPDGSNFTLKIRSTKLEDSAMYFCASSKGLAGDEQFFGPGTRLTVL.

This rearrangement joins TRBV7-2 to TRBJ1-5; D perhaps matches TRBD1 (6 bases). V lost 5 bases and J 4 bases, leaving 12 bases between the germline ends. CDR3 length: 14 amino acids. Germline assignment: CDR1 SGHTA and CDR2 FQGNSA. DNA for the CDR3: TGTGCCAGCAGCGCCGGACAGCAAAATCAGCCCCAGCATTTT. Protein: CASSAGQQNQPQHF. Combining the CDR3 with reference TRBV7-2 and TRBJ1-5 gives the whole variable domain GAGVSQSPSNKVTEKGKDVELRCDPISGHTALYWYRQSLGQGLEFLIYFQGNSAPDKSGLPSDRFSAERTGGSVSTLTIQRTQQEDSAVYLCASSAGQQNQPQHFGDGTRLSIL.

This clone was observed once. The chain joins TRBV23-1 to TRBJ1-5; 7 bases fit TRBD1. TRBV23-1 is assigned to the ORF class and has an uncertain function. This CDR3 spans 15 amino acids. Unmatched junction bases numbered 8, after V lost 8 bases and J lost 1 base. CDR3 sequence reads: CASGRQGSSNQPQHF. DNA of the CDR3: TGCGCCAGCGGCCGACAGGGTTCAAGCAATCAGCCCCAGCATTTT.

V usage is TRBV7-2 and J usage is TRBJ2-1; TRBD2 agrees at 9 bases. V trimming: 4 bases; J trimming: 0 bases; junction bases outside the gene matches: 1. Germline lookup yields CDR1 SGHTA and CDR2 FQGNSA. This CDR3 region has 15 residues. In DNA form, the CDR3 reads TGTGCCAGCAGCTCTAGCGGGGACTCCTACAATGAGCAGTTCTTC. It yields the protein CASSSSGDSYNEQFF.

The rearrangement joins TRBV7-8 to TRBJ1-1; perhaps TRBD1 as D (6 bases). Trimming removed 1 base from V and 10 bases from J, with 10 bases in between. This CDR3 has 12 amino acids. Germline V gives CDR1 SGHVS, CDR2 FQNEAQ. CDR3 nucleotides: TGTGCCAGCAGCTTAGGAGGGGGTCGAGCTTTCTTT. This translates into CASSLGGGRAFF. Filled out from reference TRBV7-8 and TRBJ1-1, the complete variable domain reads GAGVSQSPRYKVAKRGQDVALRCDPISGHVSLFWYQQALGQGPEFLTYFQNEAQLDKSGLPSDRFFAERPEGSVSTLKIQRTQQEDSAVYLCASSLGGGRAFFGQGTRLTVV.

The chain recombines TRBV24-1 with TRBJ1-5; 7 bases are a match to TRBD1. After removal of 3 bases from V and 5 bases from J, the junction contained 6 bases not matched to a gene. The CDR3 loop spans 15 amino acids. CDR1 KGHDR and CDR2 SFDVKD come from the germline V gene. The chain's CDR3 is CATSDNGGGYQPQHF. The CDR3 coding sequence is TGTGCCACCAGTGATAACGGAGGGGGCTATCAGCCCCAGCATTTT.

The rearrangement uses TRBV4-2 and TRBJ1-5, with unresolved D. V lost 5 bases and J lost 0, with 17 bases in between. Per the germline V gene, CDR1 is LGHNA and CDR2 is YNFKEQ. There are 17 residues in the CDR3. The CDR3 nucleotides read TGTGCCAGCAGCAAAAGCTCGGGAGGGAATAGCAATCAGCCCCAGCATTTT. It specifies CASSKSSGGNSNQPQHF.

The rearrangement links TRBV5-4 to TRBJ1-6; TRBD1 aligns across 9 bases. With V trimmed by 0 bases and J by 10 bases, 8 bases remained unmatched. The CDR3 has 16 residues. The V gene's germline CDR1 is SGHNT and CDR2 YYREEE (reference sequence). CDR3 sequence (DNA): TGTGCCAGCAGCTTGGCGGGACAGGGTTTTTTGTCACCCCTCCACTTT. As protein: CASSLAGQGFLSPLHF.

CDR3 sequence: CATAAGGLAGGRGAYEQYF. In DNA form, the CDR3 reads TGTGCCACCGCCGCAGGGGGACTAGCGGGGGGCCGAGGGGCCTACGAGCAGTACTTC. The chain couples TRBV15 to TRBJ2-7, with 15 bases fitting TRBD2. This CDR3 comprises 19 residues. Germline loops: CDR1 LNHNV, CDR2 YYDKDF (reference sequence). The trim removed 8 bases at V and 2 bases at J, leaving 16 bases unmatched.

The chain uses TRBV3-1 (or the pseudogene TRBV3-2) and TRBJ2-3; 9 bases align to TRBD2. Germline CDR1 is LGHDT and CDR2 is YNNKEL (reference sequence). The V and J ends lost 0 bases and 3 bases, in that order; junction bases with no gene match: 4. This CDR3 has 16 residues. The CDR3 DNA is TGTGCCAGCAGCCAAGATAGCGGGAGTTTGACAGATACGCAGTATTTT. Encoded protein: CASSQDSGSLTDTQYF.

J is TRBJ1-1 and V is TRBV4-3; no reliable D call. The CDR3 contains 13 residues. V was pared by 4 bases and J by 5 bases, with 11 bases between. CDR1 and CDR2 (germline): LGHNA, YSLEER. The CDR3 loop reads CASSRLLGTEAFF. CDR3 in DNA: TGCGCCAGCAGCCGGCTACTCGGGACTGAAGCTTTCTTT.